This TCR beta chain came from a study of blood T cell repertoires in COVID-19. Study information: The samples span acute and convalescent COVID-19 from the United States, Italy and Spain. T cells, B-cell-depleted T cells, or PBMCs supplied cDNA or gDNA.

In the study's own analysis: Estimation of nucleated cell counts was performed using reference gene primer amplification. TCRdb keeps only in-frame clones here, not all; method: immunoSEQ multiplex PCR. For V, J and clone size, that table is used; D and trimming come from the DNA. The table includes fewer than 130,000 clones, roughly nine tenths detected once. The TCR sequence derives from a human donor in a cohort sampled during active COVID-19. Sequencing input: peripheral blood.

The chain's CDR3 is CASSLAFWTSGVGGHNEQFF. The DNA of the CDR3 is TGTGCCAGCAGCTTAGCGTTCTGGACTAGCGGGGTGGGTGGGCACAATGAGCAGTTCTTC. The V and J genes are TRBV7-6 and TRBJ2-1; TRBD2 matches 12 bases. The CDR3 consists of 20 residues. Germline loops: CDR1 SGHVS, CDR2 FNYEAQ. The V segment lost 0 bases and the J segment 5 bases; nucleotides outside the gene matches: 14.